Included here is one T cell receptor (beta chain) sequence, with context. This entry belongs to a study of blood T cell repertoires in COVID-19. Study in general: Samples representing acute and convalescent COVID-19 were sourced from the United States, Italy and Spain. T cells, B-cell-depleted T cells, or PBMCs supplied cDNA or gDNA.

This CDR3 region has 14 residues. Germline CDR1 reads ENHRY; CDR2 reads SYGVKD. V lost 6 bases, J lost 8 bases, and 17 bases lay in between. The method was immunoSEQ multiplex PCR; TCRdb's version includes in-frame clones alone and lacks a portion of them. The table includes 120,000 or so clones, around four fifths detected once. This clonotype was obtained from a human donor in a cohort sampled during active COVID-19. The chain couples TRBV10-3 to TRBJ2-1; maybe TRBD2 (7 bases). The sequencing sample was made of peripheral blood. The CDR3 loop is CAIREGLEGDEQFF. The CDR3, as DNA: TGTGCCATCAGAGAAGGACTAGAGGGGGATGAGCAGTTCTTC.